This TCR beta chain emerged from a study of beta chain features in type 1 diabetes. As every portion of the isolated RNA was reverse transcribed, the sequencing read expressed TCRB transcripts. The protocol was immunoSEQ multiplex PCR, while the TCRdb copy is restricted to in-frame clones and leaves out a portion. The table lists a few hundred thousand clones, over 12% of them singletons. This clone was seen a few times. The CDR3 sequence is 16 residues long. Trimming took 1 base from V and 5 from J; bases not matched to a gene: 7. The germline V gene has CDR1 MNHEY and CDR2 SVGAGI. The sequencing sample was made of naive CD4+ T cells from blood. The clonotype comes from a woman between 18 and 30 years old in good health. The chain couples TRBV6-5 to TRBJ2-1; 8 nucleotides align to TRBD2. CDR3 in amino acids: CASSYWGTRRNNEQFF. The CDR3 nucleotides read TGTGCCAGCAGTTACTGGGGGACTAGAAGAAACAATGAGCAGTTCTTC.